The subject of this entry is one TCR beta chain. Its antigen is as yet unknown. The junction and the germline gene differ at one end; a read error may be behind it. Germline CDR1 is SNHLY and CDR2 is FYNNEI. The CDR3 sequence is 18 residues long. Prepared TCR beta cDNA libraries contained unique molecular identifiers. Via MiXCR, TCRdb re-called the PCR reads, giving one row per CDR3 protein. Of around 700,000 distinct CDR3 sequences listed, over 45% are singletons. The data originate from a study of post-analysis software for immune sequencing data. Study-wide findings and caveats: A few TRBV segments occurring more often in patients than controls included TRBV5-6, TRBV5-1 and TRBV20-1. Among multiple sclerosis patients, normalized Chao1 diversity was significantly below that of controls.

The chain has TRBV2 and TRBJ2-6; TRBD1 matches at 9 bases. The TCR sequence derives from a girl aged 2-10 years with multiple sclerosis. The sequenced sample consisted of blood. CDR3 amino acids: CASSGPGTGLHGANALTF. CDR3 DNA: TGTGCCAGCAGCGGTCCCGGGACAGGGCTTCACGGGGCCAACGCCCTGACTTTC.